These T cell receptor beta chains were read from a single sample in a study of T cell responses to AZD1222 COVID-19 vaccine. This table comes from immunoSEQ multiplex PCR, and its TCRdb copy is limited to in-frame clones, with some not included. The table includes 90,000 to 95,000 clones, roughly 90% detected once. Sample: peripheral blood, taken on day 0 of AZD1222 vaccination. These receptor sequences come from an adult in good health. Each CDR3 is given with its conserved first and last residue. D genes are given only for firm matches. The size field is filled for only some rows; it gives once, few, many or a size class.

V: TRBV6-4
D: TRBD2
size: NA
J: TRBJ2-7
CDR3: CASSSAGGYEQYF
DNA: TGTGCCAGCAGTTCTGCGGGGGGATACGAGCAGTACTTC

V: TRBV6-2/TRBV6-3
D: TRBD1
size: NA
J: TRBJ1-3
CDR3: CASSYGGTAFGDTIYF
DNA: TGTGCCAGCAGTTACGGTGGGACAGCTTTCGGAGACACCATATATTTT

V: TRBV28
D: NA
size: NA
J: TRBJ1-3
CDR3: CASSSTLISGNTIYF
DNA: TGTGCCAGCAGTTCAACTCTGATCTCTGGAAACACCATATATTTT

V: TRBV18
D: NA
size: NA
J: TRBJ1-1
CDR3: CASSPLGDTEAFF
DNA: TGTGCCAGCTCACCACTAGGGGACACTGAAGCTTTCTTT

V: TRBV28
D: NA
size: NA
J: TRBJ2-2
CDR3: CASSSAGEGTGELFF
DNA: TGTGCCAGCAGTTCTGCAGGGGAAGGCACCGGGGAGCTGTTTTTT

V: TRBV28
D: TRBD1
size: NA
J: TRBJ1-5
CDR3: CASLDRTGGNQPQHF
DNA: TGTGCCAGCCTCGACCGGACAGGGGGCAATCAGCCCCAGCATTTT

V: TRBV6-2/TRBV6-3
D: NA
size: NA
J: TRBJ1-2
CDR3: CASSPTETGYGYTF
DNA: TGTGCCAGCAGCCCTACCGAAACAGGCTATGGCTACACCTTC

V: TRBV7-9
D: NA
size: NA
J: TRBJ1-4
CDR3: CASSVVEGQEKLFF
DNA: TGTGCCAGCAGCGTCGTGGAGGGTCAGGAAAAACTGTTTTTT

V: TRBV28
D: NA
size: NA
J: TRBJ2-7
CDR3: CASSLTVEQYF
DNA: TGTGCCAGCAGTTTAACAGTCGAGCAGTACTTC

V: TRBV7-2
D: NA
size: NA
J: TRBJ2-3
CDR3: CASSWGHSTDTQYF
DNA: TGTGCCAGCAGCTGGGGTCATAGCACAGATACGCAGTATTTT

V: TRBV7-3
D: NA
size: NA
J: TRBJ2-2
CDR3: CASSLLGQNTGELFF
DNA: TGTGCCAGCAGCTTACTTGGCCAAAACACCGGGGAGCTGTTTTTT

V: TRBV27
D: TRBD1
size: NA
J: TRBJ1-2
CDR3: CASSRDRGRGYGYTF
DNA: TGTGCCAGCAGCCGGGACAGGGGTCGGGGCTATGGCTACACCTTC

V: TRBV27
D: NA
size: NA
J: TRBJ2-1
CDR3: CASSLSLRNEQFF
DNA: TGTGCCAGCAGTTTATCACTTCGGAATGAGCAGTTCTTC

V: TRBV2
D: NA
size: NA
J: TRBJ1-5
CDR3: CASSERWGADNQPQHF
DNA: TGTGCCAGCAGTGAAAGGTGGGGGGCGGACAATCAGCCCCAGCATTTT

V: TRBV21-1
D: NA
size: NA
J: TRBJ2-7
CDR3: CASSIQRTSPPRWDEQYF
DNA: TGTGCCAGCAGCATCCAACGGACATCACCCCCTCGGTGGGACGAGCAGTACTTC

V: TRBV6-1
D: NA
size: NA
J: TRBJ1-2
CDR3: CASSEWGGGYGYTF
DNA: TGTGCCAGCAGTGAATGGGGGGGAGGCTATGGCTACACCTTC

V: TRBV6-5
D: TRBD1
size: NA
J: TRBJ2-7
CDR3: CASSYSSTGGWYEQYF
DNA: TGTGCCAGCAGTTACTCGAGTACAGGGGGCTGGTACGAGCAGTACTTC

V: TRBV6-1
D: TRBD1
size: NA
J: TRBJ2-4
CDR3: CASSEIDRGSKNIQYF
DNA: TGTGCCAGCAGTGAAATCGACAGGGGGTCCAAAAACATTCAGTACTTC

V: TRBV19
D: NA
size: NA
J: TRBJ1-2
CDR3: CASSIEGSGFGYTF
DNA: TGTGCCAGTAGTATAGAGGGATCGGGGTTCGGCTACACCTTC

V: TRBV7-9
D: NA
size: NA
J: TRBJ1-2
CDR3: CASSLGQLTVDGYTF
DNA: TGTGCCAGCAGCTTAGGTCAGCTCACGGTCGATGGCTACACCTTC

V: TRBV6-2/TRBV6-3
D: NA
size: few
J: TRBJ1-2
CDR3: CASSYSTGTYGYTF
DNA: TGTGCCAGCAGTTACTCGACTGGGACCTATGGCTACACCTTC

V: TRBV6-2/TRBV6-3
D: NA
size: NA
J: TRBJ1-4
CDR3: CASSRPHGPTNEKLFF
DNA: TGTGCCAGCAGTCGCCCTCACGGACCGACTAATGAAAAACTGTTTTTT

V: TRBV12-3/TRBV12-4
D: NA
size: NA
J: TRBJ1-5
CDR3: CASSFGVQPQHF
DNA: TGTGCCAGCAGTTTCGGCGTCCAGCCCCAGCATTTT

V: TRBV9
D: NA
size: NA
J: TRBJ2-5
CDR3: CASSVGTQETQYF
DNA: TGTGCCAGCAGCGTAGGGACCCAAGAGACCCAGTACTTC